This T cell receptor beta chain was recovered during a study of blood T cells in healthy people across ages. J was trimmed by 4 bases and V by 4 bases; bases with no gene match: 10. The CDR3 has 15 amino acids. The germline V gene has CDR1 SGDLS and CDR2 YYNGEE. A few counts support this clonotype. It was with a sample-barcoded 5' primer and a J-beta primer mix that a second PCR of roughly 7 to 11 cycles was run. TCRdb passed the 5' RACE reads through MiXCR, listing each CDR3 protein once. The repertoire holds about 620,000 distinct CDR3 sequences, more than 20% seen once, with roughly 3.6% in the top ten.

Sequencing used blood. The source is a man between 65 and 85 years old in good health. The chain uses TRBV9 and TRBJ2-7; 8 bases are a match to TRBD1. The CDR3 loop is CASSTRPGGLYEQYF. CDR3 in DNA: TGTGCCAGCAGCACCCGACCAGGGGGCTTGTACGAGCAGTACTTC.